This T cell receptor beta chain is from a study of T-cell memory formation after mild COVID-19. Study at large: TCR clusters were largely donor specific.

Study-wide points: The main location of contracting CD4+ clones was CM and EM, and that of contracting CD8+ clones was EMRA.

Constant-segment primers served in 5'RACE that generated TCR alpha and TCR beta cDNA libraries bearing sample barcodes and UMIs. TCRdb re-called the 5' RACE reads through MiXCR, storing one row per CDR3 protein. This repertoire shows some 440,000 distinct CDR3 sequences, around a quarter found once; its top ten account for roughly an eighth. The sample holds a few counts of this clonotype. Its antigen is not identified. The CDR3 is 12 residues long. V lost 3 bases to trimming and J lost 5 bases, with 8 bases between them. Specimen: PBMCs or a T cell subset sorted from them (not recorded which). The V gene is TRBV12-3 or TRBV12-4, the J gene TRBJ2-7; D is unresolved. The source is an adult woman who had mild COVID-19 (a few samples of this study predate the infection). Cell type and time point are not known. CDR3 amino acids: CASSFRVDEQYF. CDR3 coding DNA: TGTGCCAGCAGTTTTCGGGTCGACGAGCAGTACTTC.